This paragraph reports one T cell receptor (beta chain). A read error may explain this, as a much larger clone is one base away. Lacking the conserved final phenylalanine or tryptophan, this CDR3 likely reflects a read error. The library labeled individual cDNA molecules by adding unique molecular identifiers to them. In the original processing: Sample-level TCR yields exhibited a median of about 96,000, with a range of about 23,224 to 700,000. MiXCR, applied by TCRdb to the RACE reads, yields one record per CDR3 protein. The V and J calls and clone size come from TCRdb's table, not from the authors' own analysis. The sample lists about 120,000 distinct CDR3 sequences; about 11% were seen once. The source of the sample is a study of human T cells and chemical hapten exposure. Germline CDR1 reads MNHEY; CDR2 reads SVGAGI. V lost 6 bases to trimming and J lost 0 bases, with 6 bases between them. This CDR3 comprises 13 residues.

The time point denotes: patch test 3, about 24 weeks after DPC sensitization. The treatment denotes: therapeutic diphenylcyclopropenone sensitization with weekly scalp DPC. The source material was whole blood, sampled in connection with sensitization to the hapten diphenylcyclopropenone (DPC). The chain combines TRBV6-5 with TRBJ1-5; the D is unclear. This TCR derives from a woman in her forties or fifties with alopecia areata. Some clones in this sample may be carry-over from other donors' samples. CDR3 region: CASRPNSNQPQHL. Written as DNA, the CDR3 is TGTGCCAGCAGACCCAATAGCAATCAGCCCCAGCATCTT.